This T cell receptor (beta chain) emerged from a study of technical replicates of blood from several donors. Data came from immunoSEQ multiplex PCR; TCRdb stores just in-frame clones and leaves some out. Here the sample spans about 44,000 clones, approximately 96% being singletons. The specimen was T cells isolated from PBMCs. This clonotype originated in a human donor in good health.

CDR3: CASSLRTGLGLAFF. DNA of the CDR3: TGTGCCAGCAGCCTGCGGACAGGGTTAGGCTTGGCTTTCTTT. This sequence joins TRBV5-6 and TRBJ1-1, with 8 bases identical to TRBD1. Germline trimming cut 4 bases from V and 11 bases from J; bases unmatched to any gene: 13. The CDR3 has 14 residues. Germline V gives CDR1 SGHDT, CDR2 YYEEEE. Full variable domain (remainder filled in from reference TRBV5-6 and TRBJ1-1): DAGVTQSPTHLIKTRGQQVTLRCSPKSGHDTVSWYQQALGQGPQFIFQYYEEEERQRGNFPDRFSGHQFPNYSSELNVNALLLGDSALYLCASSLRTGLGLAFFGQGTRLTVV.